The 13 T cell receptor beta chains below all came from one sample that was sequenced in a study of blood T cell repertoires in COVID-19. Clones were read by immunoSEQ multiplex PCR, and TCRdb kept only the in-frame ones, dropping some. Of a few hundred thousand clones in the sample, about 90% were seen once. The sequenced sample consisted of PBMCs or T cells enriched from blood (not recorded which). Receptors were obtained from a woman aged 45-59 years who had been exposed to COVID-19.

The V gene is TRBV3-1 (or the pseudogene TRBV3-2), the J gene TRBJ2-6; a possible D gene is TRBD2 (6 bases). CDR1 LGHDT and CDR2 YNNKEL come from the germline V gene (reference sequence). The V end was cut by 7 bases, the J end by 0 bases, with 13 bases between. The length of the CDR3 is 16 residues. The DNA for the CDR3 is TGTGCCAGCACCACAGGAGGGAGCTCTGGGGCCAACGTCCTGACTTTC. It specifies CASTTGGSSGANVLTF.

The chain links TRBV2 to TRBJ2-2; 13 bases map to TRBD2. The CDR3 runs to 17 residues. V trimming: 4 bases; J trimming: 5 bases; junction bases outside the gene matches: 7. Germline V gives CDR1 SNHLY, CDR2 FYNNEI. The CDR3 spells CASSGLAGGERTGELFF. Here the CDR3 DNA reads TGTGCCAGCAGTGGACTAGCGGGGGGCGAGAGGACCGGGGAGCTGTTTTTT.

This chain links TRBV27 with TRBJ1-4; no definite D call. CDR3 length equals 15 residues. Germline V gene sequence: CDR1 MNHEY, CDR2 SMNVEV (reference sequence). V lost 0 bases and J 3 bases, leaving 8 bases between the germline ends. CDR3 protein: CASSLSLLPNEKLFF. DNA for the CDR3: TGTGCCAGCAGTTTATCTCTACTCCCTAATGAAAAACTGTTTTTT.

The chain recombines TRBV3-1 (or the pseudogene TRBV3-2) with TRBJ1-1; tentatively, D is TRBD1 (5 bases). The CDR3 consists of 14 residues. V shed 4 bases and J shed 0 bases, with 9 bases lying between them. Germline CDR1 reads LGHDT; CDR2 reads YNNKEL (reference sequence). CDR3 residues: CASSRGRVNTEAFF. CDR3 sequence (DNA): TGTGCCAGCAGCCGTGGCAGGGTGAACACTGAAGCTTTCTTT.

The CDR3, as DNA: TGTGCCAGCAAATCAGGGGAGTGGAGCAATCAGCCCCAGCATTTT. Encoded protein: CASKSGEWSNQPQHF. This chain links TRBV6-5 with TRBJ1-5; D possibly corresponds to TRBD1 (6 bases). This CDR3 contains 15 residues. Trimming pared 7 bases from V and 1 base from J, leaving 14 bases between. Germline loops: CDR1 MNHEY, CDR2 SVGAGI.

The chain recombines TRBV6-5 with TRBJ2-7; TRBD1 agrees at 8 bases. V shed 8 bases, J shed 3 bases, and the junction held 9 bases outside the gene matches. Germline values: CDR1 MNHEY, CDR2 SVGAGI. The CDR3 contains 14 residues. The CDR3 loop reads CASRPGQAYYEQYF. In nucleotides, the CDR3 is TGTGCCAGCCGACCGGGACAGGCTTACTACGAGCAGTACTTC.

This chain uses TRBV11-2 with TRBJ2-7; 8 positions match TRBD1. Germline V CDR1 and CDR2: SGHAT, FQNNGV. Losses at the gene ends were 3 bases for V and 2 bases for J; bases not matched to a gene: 3. The CDR3 consists of 14 residues. The CDR3, as DNA: TGTGCCAGCAGCTTTAACAGGGGGGCCTACGAGCAGTACTTC. Translating it yields CASSFNRGAYEQYF.

This sequence joins TRBV14 and TRBJ2-1, with 8 nucleotides matching TRBD1. The CDR3 is made up of 15 amino acids. The V gene end was trimmed by 2 bases and the J gene end by 6 bases; junction bases not matched to a gene: 6. CDR1 is SGHDN and CDR2 is FVKESK in the germline V gene. The CDR3 here is CASSQLDRATNEQFF. CDR3 DNA: TGTGCCAGCAGCCAATTGGACAGGGCCACCAATGAGCAGTTCTTC.

The chain combines TRBV3-1 (or the pseudogene TRBV3-2) with TRBJ2-7; D is perhaps TRBD2 (5 bases). CDR1 and CDR2 (germline): LGHDT, YNNKEL (reference sequence). The V end was cut by 1 base, the J end by 0 bases, with 16 bases between. This CDR3 contains 17 residues. CDR3 amino acids: CASSQGISVEASYEQYF. The CDR3 DNA reads as TGTGCCAGCAGCCAAGGTATTTCGGTGGAGGCCTCCTACGAGCAGTACTTC.

In this sample, this clone turned up a few times. The rearrangement links TRBV24-1 to TRBJ2-2, with 7 bases matching TRBD2. The J segment lost 4 bases and the V segment lost 4 bases, leaving 8 bases of the junction unmatched. The germline V gene has CDR1 KGHDR and CDR2 SFDVKD. The CDR3 sequence is 16 residues long. The CDR3, as DNA: TGTGCCACCAGTGACAGAAGCGGGGCGGGCACCGGGGAGCTGTTTTTT. Translated: CATSDRSGAGTGELFF.

This clone was seen a single time. The chain joins TRBV28 to TRBJ1-2; weak D call: TRBD1 (5 bases). V was shortened by 2 bases and J by 5 bases, with 12 bases between the two germline ends. Germline CDR1 reads MDHEN; CDR2 reads SYDVKM. The CDR3 spans 14 residues. CDR3 loop: CASSLKRGTYGYTF. The CDR3 DNA is TGTGCCAGCAGTTTAAAAAGGGGCACATATGGCTACACCTTC.

The chain links TRBV6-4 to TRBJ1-5; D possibly corresponds to TRBD1 (5 bases). V lost 3 bases to trimming and J lost 11 bases, with 23 bases between them. The CDR3 is made up of 16 amino acids. Germline values: CDR1 MRHNA, CDR2 SNTAGT. DNA for the CDR3: TGTGCCAGCAGTGAAATCCTTTGGTCAGGGCGCAAGGCCCAGCATTTT. As protein: CASSEILWSGRKAQHF.

The chain combines TRBV11-2 with TRBJ2-2; D is unresolved. Trimming removed 5 bases at V and 5 bases at J, with 15 bases between. The CDR3 totals 15 residues. Germline V gene lookup returns CDR1 SGHAT and CDR2 FQNNGV. CDR3 sequence: CASSGFGLRTGELFF. The CDR3 DNA reads TGTGCCAGCAGCGGGTTCGGGTTAAGGACCGGGGAGCTGTTTTTT.